This T cell receptor (beta chain) was found in a study of PD-1 and CTLA-4 blockade in melanoma. TCRdb keeps only in-frame clones here, not all; method: immunoSEQ multiplex PCR. Of tens of thousands of clones in the sample, about 87% are singletons; the top ten hold almost 6.5%. The germline CDR1 and CDR2 sequences are MGHRA and YSYEKL. The CDR3 sequence is 16 residues long. After removal of 0 bases from V and 5 bases from J, the junction contained 9 bases not matched to a gene. This sample comprised CD8+ T cells from peripheral blood, obtained from a patient given anti-PD-1 treatment. This receptor was identified in a human donor with melanoma. This sequence joins TRBV4-1 and TRBJ1-2; 7 bases line up with TRBD1. The CDR3 coding sequence is TGCGCCAGCAGCCAAGAGGAGGGGGCGACAAGTTATGGCTACACCTTC. It encodes CASSQEEGATSYGYTF.